This T cell receptor beta chain was sequenced in a study of CD8+CD57+ T cells in acquired aplastic anemia. Study summary: CD4+ and CD8+ cells, once sorted, gave DNA averaging roughly 3.4 ug. General study findings and limits: Controls did not differ significantly from patients in CD8+ Simpson's diversity. Twenty-nine shared CD8+ CDR3s appeared highly expressed within patients' immunodominant clones.

Losses at the gene ends were 4 bases for V and 3 bases for J; bases not matched to a gene: 9. The CDR3 spans 15 residues. From germline, CDR1 is SGHRS and CDR2 YFSETQ. All sequencing subjects had displayed CD8+CD57+ cell expansion on flow cytometry. A severe acquired aplastic anemia diagnosis applied to all patients. Genomic DNA served as template for TCR beta VDJ and CDR3 profiling. TCRdb re-analysed the reads in MiXCR, keeping a single row per CDR3 protein. The sample yields around 200,000 distinct CDR3 sequences, around 45% seen once. Many counts were recorded for this clonotype. The antigen is not known.

What was sequenced was sorted CD4+, CD8+, or CD8+CD57+ T cells (not recorded which) from PBMCs. This receptor was taken from a human donor with aplastic anemia. The chain has TRBV5-1 and TRBJ2-5; 7 nucleotides agree with TRBD1. CDR3 residues: CASSPRQGGEETQYF. The CDR3, as DNA: TGCGCCAGCAGCCCGCGACAGGGTGGAGAAGAGACCCAGTACTTC.